Presented here are 7 T cell receptor beta chains from one specimen sequenced in a study of human T cells and chemical hapten exposure. TCRdb re-derived calls from the RACE reads in MiXCR, one entry per CDR3 protein. The data show tens of thousands of distinct CDR3 sequences, 30% to 35% seen once. Time point in this sample: patch test 1, 2 weeks after DPC sensitization. Treatment meaning: therapeutic diphenylcyclopropenone sensitization with weekly scalp DPC. The specimen comprised whole blood, sampled in connection with sensitization to the hapten diphenylcyclopropenone (DPC). The receptors were sampled from a man in his forties with alopecia areata. Some clones in this sample may be carry-over from other donors' samples.

As for this clonotype: The junction departs from germline at one end; a sequencing error may be responsible. The chain links TRBV11-2 to TRBJ1-1; D is undetermined. Germline lookup yields CDR1 SGHAT and CDR2 FQNNGV. There are 11 residues in the CDR3. CDR3 DNA sequence: TGTGCCAGCAGCTTACGTAGTGAAACTTTCTTT. It yields the protein CASSLRSETFF.

The chain has TRBV2 and TRBJ2-7; TRBD2 might be the D (5 bases). This CDR3 comprises 11 residues. V was cut by 7 bases and J by 5 bases, with 9 bases left in between. The germline gives CDR1 SNHLY, CDR2 FYNNEI. CDR3 region: CASTLGDEQYF. The CDR3 DNA reads as TGTGCCAGCACCCTCGGGGACGAGCAGTACTTC. Combining the CDR3 with reference TRBV2 and TRBJ2-7 gives the whole variable domain EPEVTQTPSHQVTQMGQEVILRCVPISNHLYFYWYRQILGQKVEFLVSFYNNEISEKSEIFDDQFSVERPDGSNFTLKIRSTKLEDSAMYFCASTLGDEQYFGPGTRLTVT.

The rearrangement links TRBV12-3 or TRBV12-4 to TRBJ1-2; the D is unclear. V dropped 6 bases and J dropped 4 bases, with 9 bases sitting between them. The CDR3 has 12 residues. CDR3 DNA sequence: TGTGCCAGCAGCTCGGACTTCTATGGCTACACCTTC. Protein product: CASSSDFYGYTF.

Only a few counts were recorded for this clonotype. The V gene is TRBV7-9, the J gene TRBJ1-6; 9 bases line up with TRBD1. The germline CDR1 and CDR2 sequences are SEHNR and FQNEAQ (reference sequence). V shed 4 bases, J shed 7 bases, and the junction held 11 bases outside the gene matches. The CDR3 consists of 17 residues. In nucleotides, the CDR3 is TGTGCCAGCAGCTCAACTGAGTTTACAGGGGGCAATTCACCCCTCCACTTT. Encoded protein: CASSSTEFTGGNSPLHF.

This chain uses TRBV7-9 with TRBJ2-1; D may be TRBD2 (5 bases). Between the trimmed V and J ends, which lost 6 bases and 0 bases, there was a span of 15 bases. CDR1 SEHNR and CDR2 FQNEAQ come from the germline V gene (reference sequence). The CDR3 has 16 amino acids. Here the CDR3 reads CASSVTAGSSYNEQFF. The CDR3, as DNA: TGTGCCAGCAGTGTCACCGCGGGTAGCTCCTACAATGAGCAGTTCTTC.

The rearrangement joins TRBV18 to TRBJ2-1, with D possibly matching TRBD2 (5 bases). CDR1 is KGHSH and CDR2 is LQKENI in the germline V gene. This CDR3 is built from 16 residues. Trimming removed 2 bases at V and 7 bases at J, with 18 bases between. The CDR3 DNA sequence: TGTGCCAGCTCACCAAGGACGGGCCAGAAGCGGAATGAGCAGTTCTTC. Translating gives CASSPRTGQKRNEQFF.

The CDR3 DNA sequence: TGTGCCAGCAGCGAAAGCGGACAGGGAGAGACCCAGTACTTC. Its translation is CASSESGQGETQYF. The chain employs TRBV7-3 and TRBJ2-5; TRBD1 aligns across 8 bases. Germline V gives CDR1 SGHTA, CDR2 FQGTGA. V lost 5 bases and J lost 4; bases outside the gene matches: 6. The CDR3 loop spans 14 amino acids.